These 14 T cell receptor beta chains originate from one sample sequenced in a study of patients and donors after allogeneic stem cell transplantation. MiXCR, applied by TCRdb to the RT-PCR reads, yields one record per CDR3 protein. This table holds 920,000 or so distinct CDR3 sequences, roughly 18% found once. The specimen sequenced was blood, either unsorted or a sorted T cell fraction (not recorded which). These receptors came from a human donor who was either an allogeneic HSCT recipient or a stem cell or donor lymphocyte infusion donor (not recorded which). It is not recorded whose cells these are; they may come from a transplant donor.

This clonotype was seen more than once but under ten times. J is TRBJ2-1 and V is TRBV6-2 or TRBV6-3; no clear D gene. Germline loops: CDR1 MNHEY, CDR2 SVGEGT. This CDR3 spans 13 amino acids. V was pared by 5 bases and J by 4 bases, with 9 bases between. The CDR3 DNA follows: TGTGCCAGCAGTAAACTCCTTTACAATGAGCAGTTCTTC. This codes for CASSKLLYNEQFF.

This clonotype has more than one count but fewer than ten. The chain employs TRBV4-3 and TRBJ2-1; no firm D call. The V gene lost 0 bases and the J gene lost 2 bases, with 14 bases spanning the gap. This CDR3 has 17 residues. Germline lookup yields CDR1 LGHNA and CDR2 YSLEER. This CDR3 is CASSQEWALAPYNEQFF. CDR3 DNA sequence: TGCGCCAGCAGCCAAGAATGGGCCCTTGCCCCCTACAATGAGCAGTTCTTC.

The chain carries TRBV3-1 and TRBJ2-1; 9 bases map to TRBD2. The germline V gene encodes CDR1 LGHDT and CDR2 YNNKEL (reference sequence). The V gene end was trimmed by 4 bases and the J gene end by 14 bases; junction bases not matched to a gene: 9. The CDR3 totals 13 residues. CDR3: CASSLGSSGEEFF. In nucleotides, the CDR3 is TGTGCCAGCAGCCTCGGTTCTAGCGGGGAAGAGTTCTTC.

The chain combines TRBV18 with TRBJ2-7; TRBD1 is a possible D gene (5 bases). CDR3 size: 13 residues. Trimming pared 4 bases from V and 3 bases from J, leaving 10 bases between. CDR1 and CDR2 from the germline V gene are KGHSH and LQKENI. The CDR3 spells CASSLDKLYEQYF. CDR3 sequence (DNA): TGTGCCAGCTCACTGGACAAACTCTACGAGCAGTACTTC.

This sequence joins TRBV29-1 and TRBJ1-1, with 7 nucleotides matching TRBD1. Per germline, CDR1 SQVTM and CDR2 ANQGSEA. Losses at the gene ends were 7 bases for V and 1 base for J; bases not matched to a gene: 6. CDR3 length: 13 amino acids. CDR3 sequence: CSGRQGQNTEAFF. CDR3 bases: TGCAGCGGGAGACAGGGACAGAACACTGAAGCTTTCTTT. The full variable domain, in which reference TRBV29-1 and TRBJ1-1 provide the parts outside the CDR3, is SAVISQKPSRDICQRGTSLTIQCQVDSQVTMMFWYRQQPGQSLTLIATANQGSEATYESGFVIDKFPISRPNLTFSTLTVSNMSPEDSSIYLCSGRQGQNTEAFFGQGTRLTVV.

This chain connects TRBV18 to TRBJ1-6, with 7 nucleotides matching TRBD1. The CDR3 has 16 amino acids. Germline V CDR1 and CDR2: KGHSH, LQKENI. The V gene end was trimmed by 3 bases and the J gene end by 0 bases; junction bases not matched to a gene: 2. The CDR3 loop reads CASSPTGSSYNSPLHF. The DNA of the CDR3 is TGTGCCAGCTCACCGACAGGGAGCTCCTATAATTCACCCCTCCACTTT.

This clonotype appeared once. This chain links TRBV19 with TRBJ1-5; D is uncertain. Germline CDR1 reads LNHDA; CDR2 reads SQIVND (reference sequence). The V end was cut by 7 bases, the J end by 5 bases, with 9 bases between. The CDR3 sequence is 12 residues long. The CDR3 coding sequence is TGTGCCAGTACCCACGCCGATCAGCCCCAGCATTTT. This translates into CASTHADQPQHF.

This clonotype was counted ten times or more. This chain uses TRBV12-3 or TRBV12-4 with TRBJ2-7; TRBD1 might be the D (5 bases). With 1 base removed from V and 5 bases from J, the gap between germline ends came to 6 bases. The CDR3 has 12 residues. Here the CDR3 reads CASSLVGDEQYF. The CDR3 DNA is TGTGCCAGCAGTTTAGTAGGGGACGAGCAGTACTTC.

DNA for the CDR3: TGTGCCAGCAGCCCTGATGACAGGGGGCATGGAGATACGCAGTATTTT. Translation: CASSPDDRGHGDTQYF. This chain uses TRBV11-2 with TRBJ2-3; the match to TRBD1 covers 10 bases. J was trimmed by 5 bases and V by 5 bases; bases with no gene match: 10. Germline V gene data show CDR1 as SGHAT and CDR2 as FQNNGV. This CDR3 spans 16 amino acids.

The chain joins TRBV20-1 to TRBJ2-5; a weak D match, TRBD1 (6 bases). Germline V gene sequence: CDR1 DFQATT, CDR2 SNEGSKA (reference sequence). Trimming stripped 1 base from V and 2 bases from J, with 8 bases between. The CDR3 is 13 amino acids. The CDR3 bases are TGCAGTGCTAGAGTAACAGGGCAAGAGACCCAGTACTTC. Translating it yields CSARVTGQETQYF.

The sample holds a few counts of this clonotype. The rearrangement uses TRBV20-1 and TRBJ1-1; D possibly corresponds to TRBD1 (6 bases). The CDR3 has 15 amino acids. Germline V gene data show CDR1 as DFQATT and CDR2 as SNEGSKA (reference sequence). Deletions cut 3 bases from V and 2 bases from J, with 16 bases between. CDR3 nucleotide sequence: TGCAGTGCTAGTGTGGGCCGGGGGCTCAACACTGAAGCTTTCTTT. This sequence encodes CSASVGRGLNTEAFF.

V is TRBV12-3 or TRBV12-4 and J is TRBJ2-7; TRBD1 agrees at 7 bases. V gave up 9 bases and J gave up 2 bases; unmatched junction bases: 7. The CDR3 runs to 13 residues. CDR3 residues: CASGQANPYEQYF. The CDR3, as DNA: TGTGCCAGTGGACAGGCCAATCCCTACGAGCAGTACTTC.

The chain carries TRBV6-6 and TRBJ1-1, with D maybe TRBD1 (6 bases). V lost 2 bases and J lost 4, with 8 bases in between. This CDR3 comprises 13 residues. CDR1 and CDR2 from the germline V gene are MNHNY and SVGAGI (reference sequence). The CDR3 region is CASSYLGATEAFF. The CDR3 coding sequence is TGTGCCAGCAGTTACCTGGGGGCCACTGAAGCTTTCTTT.

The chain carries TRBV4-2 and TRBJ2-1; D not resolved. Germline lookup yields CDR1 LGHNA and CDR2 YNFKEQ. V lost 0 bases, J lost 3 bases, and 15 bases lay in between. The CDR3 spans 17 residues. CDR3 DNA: TGTGCCAGCAGCCAAGATGGAAGAACCCTATACTACAATGAGCAGTTCTTC. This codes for CASSQDGRTLYYNEQFF.